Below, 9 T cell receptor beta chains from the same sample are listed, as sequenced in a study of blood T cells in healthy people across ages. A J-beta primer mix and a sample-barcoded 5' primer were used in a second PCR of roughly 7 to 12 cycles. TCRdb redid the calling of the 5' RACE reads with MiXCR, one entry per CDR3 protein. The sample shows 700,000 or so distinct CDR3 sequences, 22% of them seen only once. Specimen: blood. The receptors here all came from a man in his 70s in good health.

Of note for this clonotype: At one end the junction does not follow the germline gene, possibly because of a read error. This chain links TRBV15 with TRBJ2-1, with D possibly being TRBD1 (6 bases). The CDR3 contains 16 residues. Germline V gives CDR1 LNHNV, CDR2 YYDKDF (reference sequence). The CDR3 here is CATSRDPTRGLNERFF. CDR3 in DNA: TGCGCCACCAGCAGAGATCCAACTAGGGGGTTGAATGAGCGGTTCTTC. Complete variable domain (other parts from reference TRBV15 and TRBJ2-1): DAMVIQNPRYQVTQFGKPVTLSCSQTLNHNVMYWYQQKSSQAPKLLFHYYDKDFNNEADTPDNFQSRRPNTSFCFLDIRSPGLGDTAMYLCATSRDPTRGLNERFFGPGTRLTVL.

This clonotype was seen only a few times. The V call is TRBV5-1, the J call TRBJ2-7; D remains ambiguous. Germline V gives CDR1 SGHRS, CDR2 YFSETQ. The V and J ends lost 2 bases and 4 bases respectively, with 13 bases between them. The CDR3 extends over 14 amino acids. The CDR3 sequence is CASSLATLGYEQYF. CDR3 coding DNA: TGCGCCAGCAGCTTAGCGACTTTGGGTTACGAGCAGTACTTC.

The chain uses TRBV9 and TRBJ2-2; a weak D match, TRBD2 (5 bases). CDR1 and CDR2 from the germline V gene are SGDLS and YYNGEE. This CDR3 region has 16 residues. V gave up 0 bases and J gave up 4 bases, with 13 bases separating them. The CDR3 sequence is CASSVATRGSTGELFF. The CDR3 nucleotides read TGTGCCAGCAGCGTAGCAACTAGAGGTAGCACCGGGGAGCTGTTTTTT.

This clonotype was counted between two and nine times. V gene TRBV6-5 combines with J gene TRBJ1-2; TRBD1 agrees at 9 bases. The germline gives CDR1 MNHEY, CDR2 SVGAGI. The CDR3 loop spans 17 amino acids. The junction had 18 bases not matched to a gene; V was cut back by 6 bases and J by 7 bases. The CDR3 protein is CASSPPTSDRGVSGYTF. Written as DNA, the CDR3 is TGTGCCAGCAGCCCGCCCACGTCCGACAGGGGGGTTAGTGGCTACACCTTC.

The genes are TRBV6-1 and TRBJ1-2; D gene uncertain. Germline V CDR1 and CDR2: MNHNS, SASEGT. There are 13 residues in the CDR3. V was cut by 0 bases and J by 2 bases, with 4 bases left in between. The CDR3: CASSEARNYGYTF. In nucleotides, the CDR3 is TGTGCCAGCAGTGAAGCCAGAAACTATGGCTACACCTTC.

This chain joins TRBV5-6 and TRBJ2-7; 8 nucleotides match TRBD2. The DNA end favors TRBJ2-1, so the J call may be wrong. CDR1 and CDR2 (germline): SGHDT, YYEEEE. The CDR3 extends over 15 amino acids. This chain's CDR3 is CASSQGLVNVNEQFF. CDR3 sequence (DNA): TGTGCCAGCAGCCAGGGACTAGTAAATGTTAATGAGCAGTTCTTC.

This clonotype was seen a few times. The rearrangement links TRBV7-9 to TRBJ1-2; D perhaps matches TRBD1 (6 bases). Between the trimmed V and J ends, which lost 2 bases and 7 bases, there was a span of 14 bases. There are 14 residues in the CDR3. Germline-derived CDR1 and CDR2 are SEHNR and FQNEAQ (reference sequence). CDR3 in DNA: TGTGCCAGCAGCTTACCCACACAGGGATCTGGCTACACCTTC. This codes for CASSLPTQGSGYTF.

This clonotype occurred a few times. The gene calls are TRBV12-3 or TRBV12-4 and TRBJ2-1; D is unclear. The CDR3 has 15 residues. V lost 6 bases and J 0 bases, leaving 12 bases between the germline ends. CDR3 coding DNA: TGTGCCAGCAGCCCCGTAGAGAGCTCCTACAATGAGCAGTTCTTC. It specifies CASSPVESSYNEQFF.

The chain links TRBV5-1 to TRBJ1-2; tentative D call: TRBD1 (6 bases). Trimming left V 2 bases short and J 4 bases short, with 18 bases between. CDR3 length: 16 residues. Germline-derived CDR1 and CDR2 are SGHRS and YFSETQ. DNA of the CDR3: TGCGCCAGCAGCTTAGGACCCCCGGGGGGCGGCTATGGCTACACCTTC. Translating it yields CASSLGPPGGGYGYTF.